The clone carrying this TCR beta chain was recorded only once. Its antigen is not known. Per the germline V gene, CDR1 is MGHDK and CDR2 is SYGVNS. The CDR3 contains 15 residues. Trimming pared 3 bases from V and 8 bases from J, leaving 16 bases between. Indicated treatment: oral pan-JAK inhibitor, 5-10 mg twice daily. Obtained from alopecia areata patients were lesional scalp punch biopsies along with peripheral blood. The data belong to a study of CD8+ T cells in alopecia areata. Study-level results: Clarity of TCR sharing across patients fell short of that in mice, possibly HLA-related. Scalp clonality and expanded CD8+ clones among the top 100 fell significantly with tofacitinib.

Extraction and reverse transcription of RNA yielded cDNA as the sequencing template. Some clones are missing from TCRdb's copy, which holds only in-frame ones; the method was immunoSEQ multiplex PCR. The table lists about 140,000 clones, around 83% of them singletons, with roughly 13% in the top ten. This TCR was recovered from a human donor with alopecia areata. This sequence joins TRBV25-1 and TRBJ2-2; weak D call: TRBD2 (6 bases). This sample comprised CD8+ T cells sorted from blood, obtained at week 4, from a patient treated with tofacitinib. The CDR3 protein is CASSDKTGGLGELFF. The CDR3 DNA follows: TGTGCCAGCAGTGACAAAACCGGAGGGTTGGGGGAGCTGTTTTTT.